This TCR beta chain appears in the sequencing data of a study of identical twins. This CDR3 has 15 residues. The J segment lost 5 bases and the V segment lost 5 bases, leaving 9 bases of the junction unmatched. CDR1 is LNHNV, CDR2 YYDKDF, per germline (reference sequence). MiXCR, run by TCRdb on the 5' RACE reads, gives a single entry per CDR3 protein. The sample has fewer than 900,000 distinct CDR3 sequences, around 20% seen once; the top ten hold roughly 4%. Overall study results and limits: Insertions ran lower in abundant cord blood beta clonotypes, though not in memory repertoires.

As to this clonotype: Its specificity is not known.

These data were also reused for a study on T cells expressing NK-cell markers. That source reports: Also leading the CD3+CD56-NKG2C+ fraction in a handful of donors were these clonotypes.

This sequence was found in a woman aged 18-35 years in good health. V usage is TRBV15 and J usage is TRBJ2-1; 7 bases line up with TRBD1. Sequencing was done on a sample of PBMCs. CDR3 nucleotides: TGTGCCACCAGCCGGATACTTGGGACAGACAATGAGCAGTTCTTC. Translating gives CATSRILGTDNEQFF.